Listed below are T cell receptor beta chains from one sample, sequenced in a study of STAT3 mutations in large granular lymphocyte leukemia. Libraries were prepared by immunoSEQ multiplex PCR; TCRdb keeps only in-frame clonotypes and omits some of them. The table has 4,000 to 5,500 clones, just under 55% seen once. Sequenced input: peripheral blood mononuclear cells. The receptors were gathered from a male patient in his fifties with T-cell large granular lymphocyte leukemia. Some clones in this sample may be carry-over from other donors' samples. CDR3s include the opening cysteine and the closing phenylalanine or tryptophan. D genes are given only for firm matches. Rows give clone size only sometimes, using once, few, many, or a class for an expanded clone.

j_call d_call clone_size v_call cdr3_nt cdr3_aa
TRBJ2-7 TRBD2 . TRBV29-1 TGCAGCGTTGAAGCACCTAGCGGCTCCTACGAGCAGTACTTC CSVEAPSGSYEQYF
TRBJ2-7 . . TRBV5-1 TGCGCCAGCAGCTTCCCCGGCGGGACCTACGAGCAGTACTTC CASSFPGGTYEQYF
TRBJ2-2 . . TRBV28 TGTGCCAGCAGTAGTATTCGGGCGTCGAACACCGGGGAGCTGTTTTTT CASSSIRASNTGELFF
TRBJ1-5 . . TRBV30 TGTGCCTGGAGTGCGGGGAGGGGGAGTCTGAGCAATCAGCCCCAGCATTTT CAWSAGRGSLSNQPQHF
TRBJ1-3 . . TRBV18 TGTGCCAGCTCACCACGGGCTGGAAACACCATATATTTT CASSPRAGNTIYF
TRBJ2-1 . few TRBV27 TGTGCCAGCAGTTTAGGCGGTAACTACAATGAGCAGTTCTTC CASSLGGNYNEQFF
TRBJ1-4 . . TRBV4-1 TGCGCCAGCAGTCGTCTGGACGGGGAAAAACTGTTTTTT CASSRLDGEKLFF
TRBJ2-3 TRBD2 . TRBV18 TGTGCCAGCTCACCCCTAGCGGGCACAGATACGCAGTATTTT CASSPLAGTDTQYF
TRBJ1-2 . few TRBV5-1 TGCGCCAGCAGCCCTTCTGAAGGGGCAGTCTATGGCTACACCTTC CASSPSEGAVYGYTF
TRBJ2-7 TRBD2 . TRBV29-1 TGCAGCGTTGCGGGACTAGCAACCTACGAGCAGTACTTC CSVAGLATYEQYF
TRBJ2-7 . . TRBV5-4 TGTGCCAGCAGCCCAGATCAGGGGAGATCCTACGAGCAGTACTTC CASSPDQGRSYEQYF
TRBJ2-7 . . TRBV5-1 TGCGCCAGCAGCGTCGGACCCACCGGCGAGCAGTACTTC CASSVGPTGEQYF
TRBJ2-7 . . TRBV5-1 TGCGCCAGCAGCCCCGGACACTCCTACGAGCAGTACTTC CASSPGHSYEQYF
TRBJ1-1 . few TRBV27 TGTGCCAGCAGTTTACGAGGGGTTGGAACTGAAGCTTTCTTT CASSLRGVGTEAFF
TRBJ1-5 TRBD1 . TRBV7-9 TGTGCCAGCAGCAACACGGGACAGGGGGTAAGTCAGCCCCAGCATTTT CASSNTGQGVSQPQHF
TRBJ2-1 . few TRBV7-2 TGTGCCAGCAGCTTACAGGGTGCCACCCTTCTGTTCTTC CASSLQGATLLFF
TRBJ2-1 TRBD2 . TRBV5-1 TGCGCCAGCAGCTTAGAAGCGGGAGCGACCTCCTACAATGAGCAGTTCTTC CASSLEAGATSYNEQFF
TRBJ2-1 . once TRBV5-1 TGCGCCAGCAGCTTGGAGGGGGGGCCTGTCTACAATGAGCAGTTCTTC CASSLEGGPVYNEQFF
TRBJ1-2 TRBD1 . TRBV5-4 TGTGCCAGCAGCTTTGGGACAGGGGGGCATGGCTACACCTTC CASSFGTGGHGYTF
TRBJ2-1 TRBD2 . TRBV30 TGTGCCTGGAGTGAAGATAGCGGGAGGAATGAGCAGTTCTTC CAWSEDSGRNEQFF
TRBJ2-1 . few TRBV5-1 TGCGCCAGCAGCGATGCCCAGGCCTCTCTAATGTTCTTC CASSDAQASLMFF
TRBJ1-3 . . TRBV6-6 TGTGCCAGCAGTAAAACGGGGGACTCTGGAAACACCATATATTTT CASSKTGDSGNTIYF
TRBJ1-2 . . TRBV18 TGTGCCAGCTCACCAGTTCAGGGAGATGCTTCGGGCGGCTACACCTTC CASSPVQGDASGGYTF
TRBJ2-7 . . TRBV12-5 TGTGCTAGTGGTTTGGTAGGAGGACGCCGGGGGGACAGTTCCTACGAGCAGTACTTC CASGLVGGRRGDSSYEQYF